This T cell receptor (beta chain) was identified during a study of long-term antiretroviral therapy in people with HIV. Study at large: The earliest samples came from an era when ART typically awaited falling CD4 counts. Study-wide findings and caveats: HIV repertoires spanned tighter CDR3 length ranges than controls did.

Turning to this clone: Its specificity is unknown.

Runs used v3.0 of the immunoSEQ assay and were done at survey level. Profiling relied on immunoSEQ multiplex PCR, and the TCRdb table lists in-frame clones only, not all of them. Here the sample spans 25,000 or so clones, about four fifths being singletons. From germline, CDR1 is MNHNS and CDR2 SASEGT. V was cut by 1 base and J by 11 bases, with 14 bases left in between. The CDR3 is 13 residues long. Participants who had HIV were, without exception, treated in the United States. This sequence was found in a young man with HIV. The chain links TRBV6-1 to TRBJ1-1; D unresolved. The specimen comprised unsorted PBMCs, sampled 3 years after starting antiretroviral therapy. This chain's CDR3 is CASSEGVPQWAFF. The CDR3 DNA reads TGTGCCAGCAGTGAAGGGGTCCCACAATGGGCTTTCTTT.